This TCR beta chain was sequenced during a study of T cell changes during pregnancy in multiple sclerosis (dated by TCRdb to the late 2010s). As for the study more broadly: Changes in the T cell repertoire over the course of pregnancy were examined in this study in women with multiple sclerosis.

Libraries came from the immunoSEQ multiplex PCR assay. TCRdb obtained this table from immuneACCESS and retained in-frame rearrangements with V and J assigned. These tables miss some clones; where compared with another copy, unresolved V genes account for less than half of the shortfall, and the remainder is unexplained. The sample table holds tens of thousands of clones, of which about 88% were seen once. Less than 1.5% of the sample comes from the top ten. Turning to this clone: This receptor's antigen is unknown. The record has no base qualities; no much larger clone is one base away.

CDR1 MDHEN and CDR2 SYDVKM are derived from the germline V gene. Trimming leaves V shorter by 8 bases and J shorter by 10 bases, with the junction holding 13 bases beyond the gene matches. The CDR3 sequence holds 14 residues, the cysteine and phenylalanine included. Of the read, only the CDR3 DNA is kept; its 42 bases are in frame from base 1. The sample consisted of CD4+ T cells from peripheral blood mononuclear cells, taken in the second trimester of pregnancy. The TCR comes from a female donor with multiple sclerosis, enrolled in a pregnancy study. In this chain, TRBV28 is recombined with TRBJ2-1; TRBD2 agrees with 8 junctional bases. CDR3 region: CASSFGGGRYEQFF. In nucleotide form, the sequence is TGTGCCAGCTCCTTTGGTGGCGGGAGGTACGAGCAGTTCTTC.